This TCR beta chain derives from a study of regulatory T cells in long-lasting Graves disease. General observations from the study: The study found lower TCR diversity in persistent Graves' patients than in newly diagnosed ones.

CDR3 length equals 15 residues. Germline values: CDR1 SGHRS, CDR2 YFSETQ. V dropped 1 base and J dropped 14; count of bases not matched to a gene: 12. The TCR beta library used iRepertoire HTBI primers with Arm-PCR amplification of CDR3. Per the original methods: Among the samples, roughly 65 TRBV and 14 to 15 TRBJ segments were identified. TCRdb reprocessed the multiplex PCR reads with MiXCR, giving one entry per CDR3 protein. TCRdb's processing, not the study's, gives the V and J calls here. The table includes approximately 400,000 distinct CDR3 sequences, about 15% detected once. About this clonotype: No antigen is known for it.

Regarding time point: newly diagnosed GD, antithyroid drugs for less than 3 months. After RNA was extracted from PBMCs, the TCR library was made from it. As a group, patients came from one endocrinology department in Xi'an, China. The sample also formed part of further work on T cells in Graves' hyperthyroidism and ophthalmopathy.

The sequence was collected from a woman in her twenties or thirties with Graves disease. J is TRBJ2-3 and V is TRBV5-1; 11 bases are a match to TRBD2. The sequencing here drew on peripheral blood mononuclear cells (PBMCs), taken at new diagnosis, from a patient treated with antithyroid drugs. CDR3 coding DNA: TGCGCCAGCAGCTTGCGGGGAGTGACTAGCGGGACCCCGTATTTT. This translates into CASSLRGVTSGTPYF.